The 31 T cell receptor beta chains listed next were all sequenced from one sample in a study of vaccination and CD4 T cells after COVID-19. Cultured CD4+ T cells had their DNA profiled by the Oncomine TCR Beta short-read assay. TCRdb fed the PCR reads into MiXCR, producing one record per CDR3 protein. The repertoire holds tens of thousands of distinct CDR3 sequences, with 35% to 40% as singletons. The antigens these receptors bind are not known. Time point in this sample: late sampling 161 to 241 days after vaccination in three convalescent patients. Regarding treatment: roughly 10-day PBMC culture with coronavirus spike peptide pools or control peptides (ViraFEST assay). The input for sequencing was CD4+ T cells from blood, cultured in vitro, taken about 7 months after SARS-CoV-2 vaccination. Source of these receptors: a human donor who had recovered from COVID-19.

The chain employs TRBV23-1 and TRBJ2-3; D ambiguous. TRBV23-1 has ORF status, its function being uncertain. V was trimmed by 1 base and J by 6 bases, leaving 11 bases between them. CDR3 size: 14 residues. This CDR3 is CASSQLGVKDTQYF. The CDR3, as DNA: TGCGCCAGCAGTCAATTAGGCGTGAAGGATACGCAGTATTTT.

This clonotype was counted a few times. The chain recombines TRBV6-5 with TRBJ1-1, with D uncertain. Germline V gene data show CDR1 as MNHEY and CDR2 as SVGAGI. CDR3 length: 13 amino acids. V was clipped by 2 bases and J by 0 bases, with 4 bases between them. Written as DNA, the CDR3 is TGTGCCAGCAGTTACCAGGTGAACACTGAAGCTTTCTTT. Encoded protein: CASSYQVNTEAFF.

The rearrangement links TRBV20-1 to TRBJ2-1; 7 nucleotides align to TRBD1. Germline CDR1 and CDR2: DFQATT and SNEGSKA (reference sequence). CDR3 length: 17 amino acids. The V and J ends lost 5 bases and 9 bases, in that order; junction bases with no gene match: 22. CDR3 nucleotides: TGCAGTGCTTGGTCCCGGATCAGGGCAGGGGGTGTGGGTGAGCAGTTCTTC. Translated: CSAWSRIRAGGVGEQFF.

The CDR3 here is CASSPGVGDQPQHF. CDR3 coding DNA: TGTGCCAGCTCACCAGGGGTTGGGGATCAGCCCCAGCATTTT. The chain couples TRBV18 to TRBJ1-5; D gene unclear. Trimming pared 2 bases from V and 5 bases from J, leaving 10 bases between. This CDR3 spans 14 amino acids. Germline-derived CDR1 and CDR2 are KGHSH and LQKENI.

The chain recombines TRBV19 with TRBJ1-6, with D possibly being TRBD1 (5 bases). V was pared by 9 bases and J by 5 bases, with 17 bases between. Germline values: CDR1 LNHDA, CDR2 SQIVND (reference sequence). The length of the CDR3 is 15 residues. The CDR3, as DNA: TGTGCCAGCTCCCTCTTCCAGGGAAATAATTCACCCCTCCACTTT. It specifies CASSLFQGNNSPLHF.

This chain connects TRBV7-8 to TRBJ2-7; 10 nucleotides match TRBD2. The V and J ends lost 2 bases and 1 base, in that order; junction bases with no gene match: 8. The CDR3 has 17 amino acids. Germline CDR1 reads SGHVS; CDR2 reads FQNEAQ. The CDR3 region is CASSLLASGSLSYEQYF. As DNA, the CDR3 is TGTGCCAGCAGCTTATTGGCTAGCGGGAGTCTATCCTACGAGCAGTACTTC.

The V and J genes are TRBV7-2 and TRBJ1-1; perhaps TRBD1 as D (5 bases). V lost 2 bases, J lost 0 bases, and 13 bases lay in between. The CDR3 has 16 residues. Germline CDR1 SGHTA, CDR2 FQGNSA. CDR3 sequence: CASSLQSAGMNTEAFF. The CDR3 nucleotides are TGTGCCAGCAGCTTACAATCGGCAGGGATGAACACTGAAGCTTTCTTT.

This rearrangement joins TRBV14 to TRBJ1-5; D uncertain. Trimming shortened V by 1 base and J by 3 bases, and 4 bases separated the two germline ends. The CDR3 length is 13 residues. Germline CDR1 reads SGHDN; CDR2 reads FVKESK. The CDR3 protein is CASSQGINQPQHF. The CDR3 nucleotides are TGTGCCAGCAGCCAAGGGATCAATCAGCCCCAGCATTTT. The variable domain in full, with the rest retrieved from reference TRBV14 and TRBJ1-5, is EAGVTQFPSHSVIEKGQTVTLRCDPISGHDNLYWYRRVMGKEIKFLLHFVKESKQDESGMPNNRFLAERTGGTYSTLKVQPAELEDSGVYFCASSQGINQPQHFGDGTRLSIL.

This clonotype was found a few times. The chain links TRBV15 to TRBJ2-1; TRBD2 aligns across 7 bases. Losses at the gene ends were 0 bases for V and 3 bases for J; bases not matched to a gene: 5. CDR1 and CDR2 from the germline V gene are LNHNV and YYDKDF (reference sequence). This CDR3 region has 16 residues. CDR3 region: CATSRDWRESYNEQFF. DNA for the CDR3: TGTGCCACCAGCAGAGATTGGCGGGAGAGCTACAATGAGCAGTTCTTC.

The chain uses TRBV6-4 and TRBJ1-5; D is unclear. This CDR3 contains 12 residues. The ends were cut back, 10 bases at V and 3 bases at J, with 10 bases in the middle. CDR1 is MRHNA and CDR2 is SNTAGT in the germline V gene. The CDR3 DNA is TGTGCCATCCTGACAAACAATCAGCCCCAGCATTTT. Residues: CAILTNNQPQHF.

The chain has TRBV7-9 and TRBJ1-5; D might be TRBD1 (6 bases). The CDR3 is 12 amino acids. Germline V gene data show CDR1 as SEHNR and CDR2 as FQNEAQ (reference sequence). V dropped 5 bases and J dropped 5 bases, with 7 bases sitting between them. CDR3 coding DNA: TGTGCCAGCAGCGAGGGGGATCAGCCCCAGCATTTT. It specifies CASSEGDQPQHF. The complete variable domain, with remaining parts taken from reference TRBV7-9 and TRBJ1-5, reads DTGVSQNPRHKITKRGQNVTFRCDPISEHNRLYWYRQTLGQGPEFLTYFQNEAQLEKSRLLSDRFSAERPKGSFSTLEIQRTEQGDSAMYLCASSEGDQPQHFGDGTRLSIL.

The rearrangement joins TRBV4-2 to TRBJ2-7; D is ambiguous. The ends were cut back, 4 bases at V and 1 base at J, with 14 bases in the middle. The CDR3 has 15 residues. Per germline, CDR1 LGHNA and CDR2 YNFKEQ. CDR3 in DNA: TGTGCCAGCAGCCCACTCGCCGGCCAGTCCTACGAGCAGTACTTC. Its translation: CASSPLAGQSYEQYF.

This chain connects TRBV5-4 to TRBJ2-3; D may match TRBD1 or TRBD2 (5 bases each). Germline CDR1 and CDR2: SGHNT and YYREEE (reference sequence). This CDR3 is built from 15 residues. Trimming stripped 4 bases from V and 0 bases from J, with 12 bases between. CDR3 coding DNA: TGTGCCAGCAGCAGCCGGGACCACAGCACAGATACGCAGTATTTT. Translating it yields CASSSRDHSTDTQYF.

V is TRBV28 and J is TRBJ2-2; the match to TRBD2 covers 8 bases. CDR3 size: 17 residues. Germline CDR1 is MDHEN and CDR2 is SYDVKM. Trimming removed 6 bases from V and 6 bases from J; junction bases left unmatched: 15. CDR3 loop: CASSPAGGTRMSGELFF. The CDR3 DNA reads TGTGCCAGCAGCCCAGCCGGTGGGACTAGGATGTCCGGGGAGCTGTTTTTT.

This chain links TRBV4-2 with TRBJ1-2; D ambiguous. Trimming took off 5 bases at V and 4 bases at J, with 8 bases between the two ends. Germline CDR1 and CDR2: LGHNA and YNFKEQ. The CDR3 contains 12 residues. In DNA, the CDR3 is TGTGCCAGCAGCTCGACGGGCTATGGCTACACCTTC. It yields the protein CASSSTGYGYTF.

The chain recombines TRBV7-6 with TRBJ2-7, with D possibly being TRBD1 (5 bases). CDR3 length: 14 residues. The germline V and J ends were trimmed by 1 base and 6 bases, with 13 bases remaining between them. Per the germline V gene, CDR1 is SGHVS and CDR2 is FNYEAQ. The CDR3 sequence: CASSLEGVGREQYF. The CDR3 DNA reads TGTGCCAGCAGCTTAGAAGGGGTCGGACGCGAGCAGTACTTC.

The chain carries TRBV11-2 and TRBJ2-5; 8 bases are shared with TRBD2. Germline-derived CDR1 and CDR2 are SGHAT and FQNNGV. Trimming at V came to 5 bases and at J to 2 bases, leaving 7 bases not matched to a gene. The CDR3 runs to 15 residues. CDR3 residues: CASSPGGRLQETQYF. The CDR3 bases are TGTGCCAGCAGCCCGGGGGGGCGGTTACAAGAGACCCAGTACTTC. The full variable domain, completed using reference TRBV11-2 and TRBJ2-5, is EAGVAQSPRYKIIEKRQSVAFWCNPISGHATLYWYQQILGQGPKLLIQFQNNGVVDDSQLPKDRFSAERLKGVDSTLKIQPAKLEDSAVYLCASSPGGRLQETQYFGPGTRLLVL.

The chain has TRBV10-1 and TRBJ2-1; D possibly corresponds to TRBD1 (6 bases). Trimming took off 3 bases at V and 12 bases at J, with 18 bases between the two ends. The length of the CDR3 is 14 residues. In germline, CDR1 is WNHNN, CDR2 SYGVQD (reference sequence). The CDR3 nucleotides are TGCGCCAGCAGTGATAGGGACACCCCCCGGGGGCAGTTCTTC. Protein sequence: CASSDRDTPRGQFF.

The V and J genes are TRBV27 and TRBJ2-3; either TRBD1 or TRBD2 may fit D (6 bases each). This CDR3 is 14 amino acids long. CDR1 and CDR2 (germline): MNHEY, SMNVEV (reference sequence). V was clipped by 7 bases and J by 3 bases, with 14 bases between them. The CDR3 region has the DNA TGTGCCAGCAAATTAGGGGGGCGGACAGATACGCAGTATTTT. This translates into CASKLGGRTDTQYF.

V usage is TRBV18 and J usage is TRBJ2-7; the D gene is possibly TRBD1 (5 bases). Trimming stripped 4 bases from V and 7 bases from J, with 17 bases between. The germline V gene has CDR1 KGHSH and CDR2 LQKENI. The CDR3 loop spans 14 amino acids. CDR3 in DNA: TGTGCCAGCTCACGACGGGCCGCACCAGGGGAGCAGTACTTC. Amino acids: CASSRRAAPGEQYF.

A few counts support this clonotype. The gene calls are TRBV20-1 and TRBJ1-2; maybe TRBD1 (5 bases). The V gene's germline CDR1 is DFQATT and CDR2 SNEGSKA (reference sequence). Trimming pared 6 bases from V and 1 base from J, leaving 15 bases between. CDR3 length: 14 residues. For the CDR3, the DNA is TGCAGTGCCAAGCAGGGATTTTTTAACTATGGCTACACCTTC. This sequence encodes CSAKQGFFNYGYTF.

This sequence joins TRBV19 and TRBJ2-7; no firm D call. The V and J ends lost 5 bases and 9 bases respectively, with 17 bases between them. Germline values: CDR1 LNHDA, CDR2 SQIVND (reference sequence). There are 13 residues in the CDR3. CDR3 DNA: TGTGCCAGTAGTCGGTCCCCATCCACCGGGCAGTACTTC. Its protein product is CASSRSPSTGQYF.

The chain is built from TRBV18 and TRBJ1-1; D gene unclear. V was cut by 2 bases and J by 5 bases, with 9 bases left in between. The CDR3 consists of 13 residues. The germline CDR1 and CDR2 sequences are KGHSH and LQKENI. The CDR3 DNA is TGTGCCAGCTCACCAGTGGGGAGGACTGAAGCTTTCTTT. This translates into CASSPVGRTEAFF. Drawing the rest from reference TRBV18 and TRBJ1-1, the complete variable domain is NAGVMQNPRHLVRRRGQEARLRCSPMKGHSHVYWYRQLPEEGLKFMVYLQKENIIDESGMPKERFSAEFPKEGPSILRIQQVVRGDSAAYFCASSPVGRTEAFFGQGTRLTVV.

The J gene is TRBJ2-6, the V gene TRBV27; 9 bases align to TRBD1. Per germline, CDR1 MNHEY and CDR2 SMNVEV (reference sequence). The trim removed 5 bases at V and 3 bases at J, leaving 11 bases unmatched. The CDR3 has 18 amino acids. CDR3 in amino acids: CASSILDRGFNGANVLTF. CDR3 DNA sequence: TGTGCCAGCAGTATCCTGGACAGGGGCTTTAATGGGGCCAACGTCCTGACTTTC.

This clonotype has more than one count but fewer than ten. The chain is built from TRBV24-1 and TRBJ2-5, with D perhaps TRBD1 or TRBD2 (5 bases each). Trimming took off 4 bases at V and 5 bases at J, with 16 bases between the two ends. CDR1 and CDR2 (germline): KGHDR, SFDVKD. The CDR3 has 15 residues. This CDR3 reads CATSEPQGWGETQYF. DNA for the CDR3: TGTGCCACCAGTGAGCCCCAGGGATGGGGGGAGACCCAGTACTTC.

The chain joins TRBV6-1 to TRBJ1-5; possible D gene TRBD1, 6 bases. V was clipped by 7 bases and J by 7 bases, with 17 bases between them. The CDR3 contains 14 residues. Germline CDR1 is MNHNS and CDR2 is SASEGT. The CDR3 region is CASTPDRVEQPQHF. CDR3 nucleotides: TGTGCCAGCACCCCGGACAGAGTGGAACAGCCCCAGCATTTT.

The chain has TRBV20-1 and TRBJ1-6; perhaps TRBD1 as D (5 bases). Trimming shortened V by 7 bases and J by 8 bases, and 15 bases separated the two germline ends. CDR1 and CDR2 from the germline V gene are DFQATT and SNEGSKA (reference sequence). The CDR3 runs 13 residues. DNA for the CDR3: TGCAGTGGAGCGGGACCGGGTGATTCACCCCTCCACTTT. Encoded protein: CSGAGPGDSPLHF.

Only a few counts were recorded for this clonotype. The CDR3 nucleotides are TGTGCCAGCAGCTTAGTGGGGGGGGATGAGCAGTTCTTC. Its protein is CASSLVGGDEQFF. V usage is TRBV7-6 and J usage is TRBJ2-1; 7 nucleotides line up with TRBD2. The CDR3 contains 13 residues. V shed 1 base and J 8 bases; nucleotides not matched to a gene: 2. In germline, CDR1 is SGHVS, CDR2 FNYEAQ.

This clonotype was counted a few times. CDR3 loop: CASSGTSGSNEQFF. The CDR3 DNA sequence: TGTGCCAGCAGTGGGACTAGCGGGAGTAATGAGCAGTTCTTC. The chain has TRBV28 and TRBJ2-1, with TRBD2 matching over 14 bases. This CDR3 comprises 14 residues. With V trimmed by 5 bases and J by 7 bases, 1 base remained unmatched. Germline CDR1 reads MDHEN; CDR2 reads SYDVKM.

The V gene is TRBV2, the J gene TRBJ2-3, with 7 positions matching TRBD2. This CDR3 comprises 15 residues. Germline V gene lookup returns CDR1 SNHLY and CDR2 FYNNEI. Trimming removed 11 bases from V and 0 bases from J; junction bases left unmatched: 11. This CDR3 is CAGQTSRTSTDTQYF. CDR3 coding DNA: TGTGCCGGTCAGACTAGCCGGACTAGCACAGATACGCAGTATTTT.

The chain has TRBV7-7 and TRBJ1-1; unclear D gene. The CDR3 is 13 amino acids. V was cut by 2 bases and J by 1 base, with 5 bases left in between. Germline V gene sequence: CDR1 SSHAT, CDR2 FNYEAQ (reference sequence). CDR3 region: CASSLSRNTEAFF. CDR3 nucleotide sequence: TGTGCCAGCAGCTTATCCAGGAACACTGAAGCTTTCTTT.